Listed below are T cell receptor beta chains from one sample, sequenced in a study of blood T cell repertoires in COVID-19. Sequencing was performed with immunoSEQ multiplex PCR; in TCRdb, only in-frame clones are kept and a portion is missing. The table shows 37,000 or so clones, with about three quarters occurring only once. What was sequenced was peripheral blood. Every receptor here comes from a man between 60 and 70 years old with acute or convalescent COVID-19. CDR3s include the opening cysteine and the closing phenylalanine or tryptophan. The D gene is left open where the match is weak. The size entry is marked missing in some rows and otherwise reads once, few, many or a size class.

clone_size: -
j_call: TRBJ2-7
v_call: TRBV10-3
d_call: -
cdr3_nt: TGTGCCATCAGTGACGGGACTTTCTCCTACGAGCAGTACTTC
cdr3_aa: CAISDGTFSYEQYF

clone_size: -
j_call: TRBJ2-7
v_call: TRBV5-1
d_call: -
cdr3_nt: TGCGCCAGCAGAAGCGACGGCTTAATATCCTACGAGCAGTACTTC
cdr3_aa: CASRSDGLISYEQYF

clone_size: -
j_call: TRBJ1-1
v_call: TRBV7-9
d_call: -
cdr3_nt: TGTGCCAGCAGCAAGGGGGGGAACACTGAAACTTTCTTT
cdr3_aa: CASSKGGNTETFF

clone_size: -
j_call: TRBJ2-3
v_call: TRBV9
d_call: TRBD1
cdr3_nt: TGTGCCAGCAGCCCACGACAGGGGGCGTGGACAGATACGCAGTATTTT
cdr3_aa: CASSPRQGAWTDTQYF

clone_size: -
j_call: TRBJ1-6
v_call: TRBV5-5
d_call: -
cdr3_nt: TGTGCCAGCAGCTTGGACCCGGGTGGGGGGAATTCACCCCTCCACTTT
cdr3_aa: CASSLDPGGGNSPLHF

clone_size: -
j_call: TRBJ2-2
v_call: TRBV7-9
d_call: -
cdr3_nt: TGTGCCAGCAGCTTCACCGGGACTCGCTCCGGGGAGCTGTTTTTT
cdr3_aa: CASSFTGTRSGELFF

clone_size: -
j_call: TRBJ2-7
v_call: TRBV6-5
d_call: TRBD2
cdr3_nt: TGTGCCAGCAGCCTTCCCGGGGGGGCTACGCAGTACTTC
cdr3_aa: CASSLPGGATQYF

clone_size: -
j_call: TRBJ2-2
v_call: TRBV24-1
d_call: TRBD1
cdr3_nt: TGTGCCACCAGTCTCGTATCAGGACAGGGTGCCGGGGAGCTGTTTTTT
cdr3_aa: CATSLVSGQGAGELFF

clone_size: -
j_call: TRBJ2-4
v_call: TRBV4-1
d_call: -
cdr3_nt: TGCGCCAGCAGCCATCCGGGAGTAGCCAAAAACATTCAGTACTTC
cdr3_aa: CASSHPGVAKNIQYF

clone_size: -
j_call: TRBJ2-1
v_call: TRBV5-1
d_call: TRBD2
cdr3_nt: TGCGCCAGCCGAGAGATAGCGGGAGCGTACAATGAGCAGTTCTTC
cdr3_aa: CASREIAGAYNEQFF

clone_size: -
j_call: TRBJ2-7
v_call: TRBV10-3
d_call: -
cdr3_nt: TGTGCCATCACGGGAACACAGGGCCCCTACGAGCAGTACTTC
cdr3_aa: CAITGTQGPYEQYF

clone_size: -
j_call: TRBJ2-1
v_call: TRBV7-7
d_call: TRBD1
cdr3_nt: TGTGCCAGCAGCCCGGACAGGGCAGCCTACAATGAGCAGTTCTTC
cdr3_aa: CASSPDRAAYNEQFF

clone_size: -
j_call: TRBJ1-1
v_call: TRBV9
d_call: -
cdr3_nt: TGTGCCAGCAGCGTATCCGGGACAACACCTTTGAACACTGAAGCTTTCTTT
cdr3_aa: CASSVSGTTPLNTEAFF

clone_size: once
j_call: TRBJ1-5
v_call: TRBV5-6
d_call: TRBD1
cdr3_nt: TGTGCCAGCAGCGACACGAGACAGGGCACGGGACTGGCCCAGCATTTT
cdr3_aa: CASSDTRQGTGLAQHF

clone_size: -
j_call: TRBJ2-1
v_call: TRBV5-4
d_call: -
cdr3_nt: TGTGCCAGCAGCATGGGCGGGGGCTCGGGACCCTACAATGAGCAGTTCTTC
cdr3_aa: CASSMGGGSGPYNEQFF

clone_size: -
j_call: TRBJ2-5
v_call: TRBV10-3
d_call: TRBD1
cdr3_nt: TGTGCCATCAGTCGGACAGGGGTCCAAGAGACCCAGTACTTC
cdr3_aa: CAISRTGVQETQYF

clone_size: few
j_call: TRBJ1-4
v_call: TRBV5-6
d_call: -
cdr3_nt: TGTGCCAGCAGCCCTCTTAGTCCGGGAGGTCCGACTAATGAAAAACTGTTTTTT
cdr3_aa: CASSPLSPGGPTNEKLFF

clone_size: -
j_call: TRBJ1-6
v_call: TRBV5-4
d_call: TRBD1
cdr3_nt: TGTGCCAGCAGCTTGGTGGGACAGGTCGGCTCACCCCTCCACTTT
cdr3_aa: CASSLVGQVGSPLHF

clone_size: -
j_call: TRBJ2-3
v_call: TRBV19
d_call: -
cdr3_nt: TGTGCCAGTAGTACCAACCGGGCGCAGTATTTT
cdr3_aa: CASSTNRAQYF

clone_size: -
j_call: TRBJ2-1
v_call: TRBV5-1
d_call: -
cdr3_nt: TGCGCCAGCAGCCGTGAGACTGGTAACTCCTACAATGAGCAGTTCTTC
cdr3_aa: CASSRETGNSYNEQFF

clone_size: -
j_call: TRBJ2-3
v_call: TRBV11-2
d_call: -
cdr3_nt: TGTGCCAGCAGCTTAGATCTGCGGGCGGCGAATACGCAGTATTTT
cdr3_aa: CASSLDLRAANTQYF

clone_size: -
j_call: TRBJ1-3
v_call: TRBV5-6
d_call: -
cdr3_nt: TGTGCCAGCAGCTTGGATCAGGGCAGGACTGGAAACACCATATATTTT
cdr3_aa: CASSLDQGRTGNTIYF

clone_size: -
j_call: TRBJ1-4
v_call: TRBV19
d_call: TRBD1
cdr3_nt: TGTGCCAGTAGTGGCAACAGGGGTAAGGGTGAAAAACTGTTTTTT
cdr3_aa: CASSGNRGKGEKLFF

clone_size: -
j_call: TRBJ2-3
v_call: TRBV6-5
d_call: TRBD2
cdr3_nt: TGTGCCAGCAGGACTAGCGGGAGCAATACGCAGTATTTT
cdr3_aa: CASRTSGSNTQYF

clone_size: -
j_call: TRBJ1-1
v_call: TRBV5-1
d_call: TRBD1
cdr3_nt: TGCGCCAGCACGTCAGGGGGAACTGAAGCTTTCTTT
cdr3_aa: CASTSGGTEAFF

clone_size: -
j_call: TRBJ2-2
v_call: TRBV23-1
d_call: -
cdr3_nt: TGCGCCAGCAGTCTGAGGGTACCTACCACCGGGGAGCTGTTTTTT
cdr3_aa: CASSLRVPTTGELFF

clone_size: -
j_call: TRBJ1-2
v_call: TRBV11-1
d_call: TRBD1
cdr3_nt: TGTGCCAGCAGCCACCCGGGACAGGAGAGCCATGGCTACACCTTC
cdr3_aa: CASSHPGQESHGYTF

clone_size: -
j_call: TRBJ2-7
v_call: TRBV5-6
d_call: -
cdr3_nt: TGTGCCAGCAGCCCAACCCGTTACAGGGAGCGGTACGAGCAGTACTTC
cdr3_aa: CASSPTRYRERYEQYF

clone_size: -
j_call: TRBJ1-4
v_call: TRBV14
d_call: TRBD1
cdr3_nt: TGTGCCAGCAGCCGTTCTTACAGGGGTCAAGAAAAACTGTTTTTT
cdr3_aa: CASSRSYRGQEKLFF

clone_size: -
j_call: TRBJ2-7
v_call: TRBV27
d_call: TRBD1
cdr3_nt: TGTGCCAGCAGGAGGACAGGGCCCTCCTACGAGCAGTACTTC
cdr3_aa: CASRRTGPSYEQYF

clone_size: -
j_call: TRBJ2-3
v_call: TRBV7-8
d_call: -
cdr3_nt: TGTGCCAGCAGCTTAATGAAACGGGAGCCCGCAGATACGCAGTATTTT
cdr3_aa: CASSLMKREPADTQYF

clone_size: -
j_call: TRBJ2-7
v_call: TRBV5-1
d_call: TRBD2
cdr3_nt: TGCGCCAGCAGCTTGACGGGACTAGCGGGAGGGTCGGCCTACGAGCAGTACTTC
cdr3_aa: CASSLTGLAGGSAYEQYF

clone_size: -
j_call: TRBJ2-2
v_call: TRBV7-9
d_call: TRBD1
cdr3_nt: TGTGCCAGCAGCGCGGACAGGGGTCTCACGAACACCGGGGAGCTGTTTTTT
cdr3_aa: CASSADRGLTNTGELFF

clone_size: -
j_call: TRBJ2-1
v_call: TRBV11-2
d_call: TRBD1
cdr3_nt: TGTGCCAGCAGCCTTAACAGGGGGCGGGATGAGCAGTTCTTC
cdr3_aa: CASSLNRGRDEQFF

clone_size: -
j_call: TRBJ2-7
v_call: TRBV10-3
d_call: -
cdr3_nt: TGTGCCATCAGCCGGGACTCAGGGTACGAGCAGTACTTC
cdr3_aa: CAISRDSGYEQYF

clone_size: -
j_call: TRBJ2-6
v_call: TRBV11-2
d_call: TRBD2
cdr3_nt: TGTGCCAGCAGCCTGGTGGGGGGGTCTGGGGCCAACGTCCTGACTTTC
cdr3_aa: CASSLVGGSGANVLTF

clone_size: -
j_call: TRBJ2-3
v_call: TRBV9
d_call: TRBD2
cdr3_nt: TGTGCCAGCAGCGCCCTAGCGGGAAGCACAGATACGCAGTATTTT
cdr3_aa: CASSALAGSTDTQYF

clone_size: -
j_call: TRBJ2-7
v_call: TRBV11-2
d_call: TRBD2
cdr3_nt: TGTGCCAGCAGCTTAGATGCCACTAGCGGCTACGAGCAGTACTTC
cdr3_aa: CASSLDATSGYEQYF

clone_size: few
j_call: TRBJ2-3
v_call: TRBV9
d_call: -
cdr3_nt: TGTGCCAGCAGCCCGGGTAGCCAAGATACGCAGTATTTT
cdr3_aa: CASSPGSQDTQYF

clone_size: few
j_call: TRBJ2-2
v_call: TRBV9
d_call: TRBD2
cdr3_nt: TGTGCCAGCAGCACGGGACTAGCGGGAGGGCCTCACACCGGGGAGCTGTTTTTT
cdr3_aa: CASSTGLAGGPHTGELFF

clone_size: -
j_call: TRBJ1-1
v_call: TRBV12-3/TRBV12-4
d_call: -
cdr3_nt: TGTGCCAGCAGTTCCGGGAGGGAAGCTTTCTTT
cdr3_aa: CASSSGREAFF